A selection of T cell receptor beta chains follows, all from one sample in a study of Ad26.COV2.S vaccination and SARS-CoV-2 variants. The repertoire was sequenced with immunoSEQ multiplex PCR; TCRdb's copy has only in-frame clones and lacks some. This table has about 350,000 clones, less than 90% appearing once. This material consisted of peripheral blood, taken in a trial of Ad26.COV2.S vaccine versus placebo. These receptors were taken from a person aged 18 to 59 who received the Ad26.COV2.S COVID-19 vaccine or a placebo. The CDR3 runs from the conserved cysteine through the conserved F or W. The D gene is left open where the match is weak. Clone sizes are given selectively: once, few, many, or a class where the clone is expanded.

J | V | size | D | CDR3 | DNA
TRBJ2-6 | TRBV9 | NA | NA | CASSVGYRYSGANVLTF | TGTGCCAGCAGCGTAGGATACAGGTACTCTGGGGCCAACGTCCTGACTTTC
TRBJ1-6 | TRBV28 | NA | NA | CASSLLGVFNSPLHF | TGTGCCAGCAGTTTATTGGGCGTCTTCAATTCACCCCTCCACTTT
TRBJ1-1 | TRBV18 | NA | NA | CASSPQSGVNTEAFF | TGTGCCAGCTCACCACAGTCTGGGGTGAACACTGAAGCTTTCTTT
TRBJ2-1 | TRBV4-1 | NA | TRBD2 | CASSRLAGTYNEQFF | TGCGCCAGCAGCCGACTAGCGGGAACCTACAATGAGCAGTTCTTC
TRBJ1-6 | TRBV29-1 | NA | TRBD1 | CSARDREGSPLHF | TGCAGCGCCCGGGACAGGGAGGGTTCACCCCTCCACTTT
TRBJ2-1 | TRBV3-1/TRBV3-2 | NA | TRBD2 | CASSLGLAGAGEQFF | TGTGCCAGCAGCCTCGGACTAGCGGGGGCCGGTGAGCAGTTCTTC
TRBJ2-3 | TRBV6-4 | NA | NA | CASSDPLGDTQYF | TGTGCCAGCAGTGACCCTCTCGGAGATACGCAGTATTTT
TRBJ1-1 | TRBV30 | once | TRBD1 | CAWSVGQGDTEAFF | TGTGCCTGGAGCGTGGGACAGGGAGACACTGAAGCTTTCTTT
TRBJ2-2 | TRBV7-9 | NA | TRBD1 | CASSLLGQGLNTGELFF | TGTGCCAGCAGCTTACTGGGACAGGGATTGAACACCGGGGAGCTGTTTTTT
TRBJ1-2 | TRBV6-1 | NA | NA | CASSAHVSGTNYGYTF | TGTGCCAGCAGTGCCCATGTCTCGGGTACTAACTATGGCTACACCTTC
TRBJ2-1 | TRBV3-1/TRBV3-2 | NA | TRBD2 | CASSQRRGGGRGYNEQFF | TGTGCCAGCAGCCAACGTCGGGGCGGGGGACGGGGGTACAATGAGCAGTTCTTC